This TCR beta chain came from a study of blood T cell repertoires in COVID-19. Some clones are missing from TCRdb's copy, which holds only in-frame ones; the method was immunoSEQ multiplex PCR. The table shows about 300,000 clones, with around 90% occurring only once. V lost 2 bases and J 2 bases, leaving 9 bases between the germline ends. The germline V gene encodes CDR1 MNHEY and CDR2 SVGAGI. The CDR3 spans 14 residues. V usage is TRBV6-5 and J usage is TRBJ1-2; D call uncertain. The sample was PBMCs or T cells enriched from blood (not recorded which). The clonotype was recovered from a woman in her twenties or thirties who had recovered from COVID-19. CDR3: CASSYLAGNYGYTF. CDR3 DNA sequence: TGTGCCAGCAGTTACCTAGCGGGAAACTATGGCTACACCTTC.